This TCR beta chain was documented in a study of technical replicates of blood from a handful of donors. Between the trimmed V and J ends, which lost 4 bases and 8 bases, there was a span of 18 bases. Germline-derived CDR1 and CDR2 are MNHEY and SVGAGI. There are 16 residues in the CDR3. Only in-frame clones appear in the TCRdb table, and some are missing; sequencing was by immunoSEQ multiplex PCR. The data show 65,000 to 95,000 clones, about 89% seen once. Sequencing was performed on T cells isolated from PBMCs. The chain combines TRBV6-5 with TRBJ1-6; D uncertain. The receptor was isolated from a human donor in good health. CDR3 region: CASSFLYHSPDSPLHF. The CDR3 DNA is TGTGCCAGCAGTTTCCTGTACCACTCCCCGGATTCACCCCTCCACTTT.